This T cell receptor (beta chain) came from a study of shared T cell receptors in the human thymus. The assay was immunoSEQ multiplex PCR, and TCRdb's table has in-frame clones only and misses some. Of some 640,000 clones in the sample, approximately 87% were seen once. This same sample was also taken into another study, of human thymus T cells. As that report states: Thymic and blood repertoires seemed to favor certain V and J genes.

Sequenced sample: thymocytes. This receptor was obtained from a boy younger than two with a congenital heart defect.

This CDR3 reads CASSPGLAGSFYEQYF. The CDR3 coding sequence is TGTGCCAGCAGCCCGGGACTAGCGGGATCTTTTTACGAGCAGTACTTC. The chain joins TRBV7-2 to TRBJ2-7; TRBD2 agrees at 13 bases. The CDR3 contains 16 residues. V dropped 5 bases and J dropped 4; count of bases not matched to a gene: 8. CDR1 is SGHTA, CDR2 FQGNSA, per germline.